A single sample is the source of the 3 T cell receptor beta chains below, sequenced in a study of beta chain features in type 1 diabetes. Points from the study as a whole: Among all four CD4+ subsets, Type 1 diabetes patients had TCRB CDR3s that were moderately but significantly shorter.

Their target antigens are unknown. The authors reverse transcribed all of the isolated RNA, so sequencing captured expressed TCRB transcripts. Measured with immunoSEQ multiplex PCR; TCRdb has only the in-frame clones, and not every one. This sample has some 350,000 clones; 13% occur once, and the top ten carry over 0.014%. The sample comprised naive CD4+ T cells from blood. The receptors derive from a young woman with type 1 diabetes.

V and J are TRBV28 and TRBJ2-7, with a tentative D call TRBD2 (5 bases). Trimming cost V 5 bases and J 2 bases, with 13 bases left between them. CDR1 MDHEN and CDR2 SYDVKM come from the germline V gene. The CDR3 is 14 amino acids. The chain's CDR3 is CASSRHGGPYEQYV. The CDR3 nucleotides read TGTGCCAGCAGTCGACACGGAGGCCCCTACGAGCAGTACGTC.

The chain joins TRBV28 to TRBJ2-7, with 10 bases matching TRBD2. The CDR3 is 20 amino acids. V shed 8 bases, J shed 0 bases, and the junction held 22 bases outside the gene matches. In germline, CDR1 is MDHEN, CDR2 SYDVKM. Written as DNA, the CDR3 is TGTGCCAGCCCGCCTGGGCGTCTCGTGTCTAGCGGGGGATACTCCTACGAGCAGTACTTC. It translates to CASPPGRLVSSGGYSYEQYF.

This clone appeared a few times. The genes are TRBV6-5 and TRBJ2-1; TRBD2 agrees at 10 bases. Losses at the gene ends were 6 bases for V and 4 bases for J; bases not matched to a gene: 6. The CDR3 covers 15 residues. CDR1 and CDR2 from the germline V gene are MNHEY and SVGAGI. CDR3 coding DNA: TGTGCCAGCAGCTATAGCGGGAGGCTTTACAATGAGCAGTTCTTC. Translating gives CASSYSGRLYNEQFF.